This entry lists 9 T cell receptor beta chains sequenced from one sample in a study of OX40 agonist ivuxolimab in advanced cancers. The repertoire was sequenced with immunoSEQ multiplex PCR; TCRdb's copy has only in-frame clones and lacks some. The data hold some 27,000 clones, with around four fifths observed a single time. The sample was CD4+ or CD8+ T cells sorted from blood, taken in a trial of the OX40 agonist ivuxolimab. These TCRs come from an adult with an advanced solid tumor such as melanoma, head and neck, liver or kidney cancer.

The chain joins TRBV19 to TRBJ1-6; 9 bases agree with TRBD1. Germline loops: CDR1 LNHDA, CDR2 SQIVND (reference sequence). Trimming took 5 bases from V and 8 from J; bases not matched to a gene: 4. This CDR3 is 14 amino acids long. CDR3 protein: CASSLGQGDSPLHF. CDR3 DNA sequence: TGTGCCAGTAGTTTGGGACAGGGCGATTCACCCCTCCACTTT. The variable domain in full, with the rest retrieved from reference TRBV19 and TRBJ1-6, is DGGITQSPKYLFRKEGQNVTLSCEQNLNHDAMYWYRQDPGQGLRLIYYSQIVNDFQKGDIAEGYSVSREKKESFPLTVTSAQKNPTAFYLCASSLGQGDSPLHFGNGTRLTVT.

The gene calls are TRBV7-2 and TRBJ2-5; D is undetermined. Germline values: CDR1 SGHTA, CDR2 FQGNSA. Trimming took 0 bases from V and 5 from J, leaving 7 bases between them. The CDR3 is 13 amino acids. The CDR3 bases are TGTGCCAGCAGCTTAGCCCTTCCTGAGACCCAGTACTTC. It yields the protein CASSLALPETQYF.

The chain carries TRBV7-2 and TRBJ2-2; D may correspond to TRBD1 or TRBD2 (5 bases each). The CDR3 runs to 14 residues. Germline lookup yields CDR1 SGHTA and CDR2 FQGNSA. V was cut by 6 bases and J by 7 bases, with 15 bases left in between. Written as DNA, the CDR3 is TGTGCCAGCAGATCCCCCGGGGCCGGCGGGGAGCTGTTTTTT. Translation gives CASRSPGAGGELFF.

The chain couples TRBV4-2 to TRBJ2-2; TRBD2 matches at 10 bases. The length of the CDR3 is 17 residues. The germline V gene encodes CDR1 LGHNA and CDR2 YNFKEQ. J lost 6 bases, V lost 0 bases, and 7 bases had no gene match. The CDR3 is CASSQDMGLAGAGELFF. CDR3 in DNA: TGTGCCAGCAGCCAAGATATGGGTCTAGCGGGGGCCGGGGAGCTGTTTTTT.

V is TRBV4-1 and J is TRBJ2-1; D not certain. The CDR3 runs to 17 residues. Trimming stripped 1 base from V and 0 bases from J, with 13 bases between. Germline-derived CDR1 and CDR2 are MGHRA and YSYEKL. CDR3 nucleotide sequence: TGCGCCAGCAGCCAAGCCCCGCCGCAGGTCTCCTACAATGAGCAGTTCTTC. It specifies CASSQAPPQVSYNEQFF.

The rearrangement links TRBV7-2 to TRBJ2-1; 10 bases match TRBD2. The CDR3 contains 15 residues. V shed 2 bases and J 6 bases; nucleotides not matched to a gene: 4. CDR1 SGHTA and CDR2 FQGNSA come from the germline V gene. The CDR3 spells CASSLLAGASNEQFF. CDR3 DNA: TGTGCCAGCAGCTTACTAGCGGGGGCGTCCAATGAGCAGTTCTTC.

This chain links TRBV7-9 with TRBJ2-5; maybe TRBD1 (6 bases). Germline CDR1 reads SEHNR; CDR2 reads FQNEAQ (reference sequence). The CDR3 is 12 residues long. V was trimmed by 2 bases and J by 5 bases, leaving 6 bases between them. CDR3 protein: CASSLRGETQYF. Here the CDR3 DNA reads TGTGCCAGCAGCTTAAGGGGGGAGACCCAGTACTTC.

The chain employs TRBV6-5 and TRBJ2-2; D not resolved. Germline V lookup: CDR1 MNHEY, CDR2 SVGAGI. Between the trimmed V and J ends, which lost 0 bases and 6 bases, there was a span of 8 bases. The CDR3 extends over 14 amino acids. This CDR3 reads CASSYSSLAGELFF. CDR3 DNA sequence: TGTGCCAGCAGTTACTCGTCCCTTGCCGGGGAGCTGTTTTTT.

The CDR3 region is CASSSRTSGEQETQYF. Written as DNA, the CDR3 is TGTGCCAGCAGCTCCCGGACTAGCGGGGAACAAGAGACCCAGTACTTC. This chain uses TRBV11-2 with TRBJ2-5, with 12 positions matching TRBD2. The ends lost 4 bases at V and 2 bases at J; junction bases unmatched: 5. The CDR3 is 16 amino acids. Germline CDR1 and CDR2: SGHAT and FQNNGV. Full variable domain (missing parts from reference TRBV11-2 and TRBJ2-5): EAGVAQSPRYKIIEKRQSVAFWCNPISGHATLYWYQQILGQGPKLLIQFQNNGVVDDSQLPKDRFSAERLKGVDSTLKIQPAKLEDSAVYLCASSSRTSGEQETQYFGPGTRLLVL.